These T cell receptor beta chains were read from a single sample in a study of blood T cell repertoires in COVID-19. The repertoire was sequenced with immunoSEQ multiplex PCR; TCRdb's copy has only in-frame clones and lacks some. The sample consists of approximately 280,000 clones, around 88% of them appearing once. Sequenced material: PBMCs or T cells enriched from blood (not recorded which). These receptors all come from a woman aged 40 to 55 who had recovered from COVID-19. Each CDR3 is given with its conserved first and last residue. The order of the fields is J gene, V gene, CDR3 protein.

J: TRBJ2-3
V: TRBV4-3
CDR3: CASSQDTYADTQYF

J: TRBJ2-3
V: TRBV6-2/TRBV6-3
CDR3: CASSLTLLAGGRDTDTQYF

J: TRBJ1-3
V: TRBV29-1
CDR3: CSVVAGGTIYF

J: TRBJ1-4
V: TRBV28
CDR3: CASSATGKNEKLFF

J: TRBJ2-7
V: TRBV15
CDR3: CATSKSGSAYEQYF

J: TRBJ2-2
V: TRBV2
CDR3: CASGGQGRTGELFF

J: TRBJ1-4
V: TRBV5-4
CDR3: CASSLPGQGNEKLFF

J: TRBJ2-1
V: TRBV27
CDR3: CASSSLASYNEQFF

J: TRBJ2-3
V: TRBV7-9
CDR3: CASTPARDTQYF

J: TRBJ2-1
V: TRBV24-1
CDR3: CASSGGRGGGEQFF

J: TRBJ1-2
V: TRBV11-2
CDR3: CASSENRGIAGYTF

J: TRBJ1-2
V: TRBV18
CDR3: CASSPLQEFADGYTF

J: TRBJ2-5
V: TRBV19
CDR3: CASSSQGGLRETQYF

J: TRBJ2-7
V: TRBV28
CDR3: CASPHGEGPLTYEQYF

J: TRBJ1-2
V: TRBV28
CDR3: CASSLDRAHGYTF

J: TRBJ2-1
V: TRBV28
CDR3: CGWQGLAGGKQFF

J: TRBJ1-5
V: TRBV18
CDR3: CASSPLEERRPQHF

J: TRBJ2-5
V: TRBV4-2
CDR3: CASSLREKETQYF

J: TRBJ2-1
V: TRBV5-3
CDR3: CARSRRNTGHNEQFF

J: TRBJ1-5
V: TRBV18
CDR3: CASSPSTGEQPQHF

J: TRBJ1-3
V: TRBV29-1
CDR3: CSVRTGGNTIYF

J: TRBJ2-7
V: TRBV7-8
CDR3: CASSLAGQGASYEQYF

J: TRBJ1-6
V: TRBV27
CDR3: CASSSQGALGNSPLHF

J: TRBJ1-1
V: TRBV7-9
CDR3: CASSGGQDTEAFF

J: TRBJ2-7
V: TRBV11-3
CDR3: CASSPPSDSYEQYF

J: TRBJ2-3
V: TRBV7-9
CDR3: CASYQFTDTQYF

J: TRBJ2-5
V: TRBV5-1
CDR3: CASTQQGYVETQYF

J: TRBJ1-1
V: TRBV28
CDR3: CASRERRTKAFF

J: TRBJ1-2
V: TRBV21-1
CDR3: CASSNLAGAGGYTF

J: TRBJ2-7
V: TRBV28
CDR3: CASSLLGGYEQYF

J: TRBJ1-2
V: TRBV7-2
CDR3: CASSLAGDGYTF

J: TRBJ1-2
V: TRBV5-1
CDR3: CASSMFSYGYTF

J: TRBJ1-2
V: TRBV6-5
CDR3: CASRLQGATRGYTF

J: TRBJ2-1
V: TRBV2
CDR3: CASERLAYSYNEQFF

J: TRBJ1-6
V: TRBV28
CDR3: CASSFRGGQSNSPLHF

J: TRBJ2-7
V: TRBV28
CDR3: CASSSAIYEQYF

J: TRBJ2-2
V: TRBV19
CDR3: CASSRQSFTNTGELFF

J: TRBJ2-3
V: TRBV7-9
CDR3: CASSFSGPDTQYF

J: TRBJ1-5
V: TRBV6-5
CDR3: CASRKTTDQPQHF

J: TRBJ1-1
V: TRBV7-8
CDR3: CASSPNKNTEAFF

J: TRBJ2-1
V: TRBV6-5
CDR3: CASSYEAGSRNEQFF

J: TRBJ2-7
V: TRBV7-9
CDR3: CASSLGQGGEQYF

J: TRBJ1-1
V: TRBV19
CDR3: CASSPGQASEAFF

J: TRBJ2-7
V: TRBV11-1
CDR3: CASSFTSGNSYEQYF

J: TRBJ2-3
V: TRBV9
CDR3: CASSGGLGVDTQYF

J: TRBJ1-1
V: TRBV5-1
CDR3: CASSLQGVNPEAFF

J: TRBJ2-1
V: TRBV7-8
CDR3: CASSHTSGRAYEQFF

J: TRBJ2-3
V: TRBV27
CDR3: CASRRADREADTQYF

J: TRBJ2-7
V: TRBV28
CDR3: CASSDRDINEQYF

J: TRBJ2-5
V: TRBV11-3
CDR3: CASSLAEMETQYF

J: TRBJ2-1
V: TRBV28
CDR3: CASRSLPGLAGAEGQFF

J: TRBJ2-1
V: TRBV6-1
CDR3: CASSDRYDEQFF

J: TRBJ1-2
V: TRBV28
CDR3: CASSVPGQRYGYTF

J: TRBJ1-3
V: TRBV11-2
CDR3: CASSSGGNTIYF